The source of this T cell receptor (beta chain) is a study of patients and donors after allogeneic stem cell transplantation. The V end was cut by 0 bases, the J end by 0 bases, with 14 bases between. The germline gives CDR1 LGHNA, CDR2 YNFKEQ. The CDR3 loop spans 17 amino acids. Using its own MiXCR run on the RT-PCR reads, TCRdb lists one record per CDR3 protein. The data hold fewer than 500,000 distinct CDR3 sequences, with 16% observed a single time. This TCR was recovered from a human donor who was either an allogeneic HSCT recipient or a stem cell or donor lymphocyte infusion donor (not recorded which). It is not recorded whose cells these are; they may come from a transplant donor. Material for sequencing was blood, either unsorted or a sorted T cell fraction (not recorded which). The chain recombines TRBV4-2 with TRBJ1-1; D is perhaps TRBD1 (5 bases). CDR3 protein: CASSQDDGGNMNTEAFF. The CDR3 nucleotides read TGTGCCAGCAGCCAAGATGACGGGGGTAACATGAACACTGAAGCTTTCTTT.